This entry features one T cell receptor beta chain sequence. The antigen is undetermined. The assay was immunoSEQ multiplex PCR, and TCRdb's table has in-frame clones only and misses some. The repertoire holds thousands of clones, with about four fifths as singletons. The data originate from a study of T cells after posttransplantation cyclophosphamide. General study points: Later blood repertoires were often dominated by clones from the donor CD8+ memory compartment. Recipient CMV seropositivity and CMV reactivation strongly tracked TRB clonality. TRB overlap between skin or GI tissue T cells and blood was limited.

The CDR3 is 12 amino acids. Germline CDR1 is SGHRS and CDR2 is YFSETQ. Deletions cut 7 bases from V and 0 bases from J, with 7 bases between. A marrow graft followed busulfan-fludarabine conditioning, with cyclophosphamide on days +3 and +4. The sequenced sample was PBMCs, obtained around 6 months after allogeneic stem cell transplant with posttransplant cyclophosphamide. This sequence was found in a male patient aged 55 to 69 who received an allogeneic stem cell transplant from a related donor and was CMV-positive. Some T cells may have originated in the graft donor. The chain couples TRBV5-1 to TRBJ2-5; D is uncertain. The CDR3 DNA reads TGCGCCAGCCCTCGGGACCAAGAGACCCAGTACTTC. Translating it yields CASPRDQETQYF.